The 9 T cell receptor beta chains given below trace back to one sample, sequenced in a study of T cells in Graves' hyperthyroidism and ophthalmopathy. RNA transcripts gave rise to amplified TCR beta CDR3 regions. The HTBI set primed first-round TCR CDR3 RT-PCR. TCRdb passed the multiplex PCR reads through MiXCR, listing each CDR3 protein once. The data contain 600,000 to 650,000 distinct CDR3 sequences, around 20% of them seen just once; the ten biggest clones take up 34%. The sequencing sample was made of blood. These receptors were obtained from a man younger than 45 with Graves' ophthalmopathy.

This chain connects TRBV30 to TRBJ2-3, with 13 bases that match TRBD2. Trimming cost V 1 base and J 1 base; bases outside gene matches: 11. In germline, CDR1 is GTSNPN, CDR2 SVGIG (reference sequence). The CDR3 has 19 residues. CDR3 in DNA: TGTGCCTGGAGTGCGTCCCGGACTAGCGGGAGTATCGGCACAGATACGCAGTATTTT. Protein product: CAWSASRTSGSIGTDTQYF.

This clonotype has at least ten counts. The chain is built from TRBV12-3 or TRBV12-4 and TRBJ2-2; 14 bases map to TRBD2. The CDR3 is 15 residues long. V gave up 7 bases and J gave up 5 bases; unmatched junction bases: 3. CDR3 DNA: TGTGCCAGCACCCGACTAGCGGGAGGGACCGGGGAGCTGTTTTTT. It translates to CASTRLAGGTGELFF.

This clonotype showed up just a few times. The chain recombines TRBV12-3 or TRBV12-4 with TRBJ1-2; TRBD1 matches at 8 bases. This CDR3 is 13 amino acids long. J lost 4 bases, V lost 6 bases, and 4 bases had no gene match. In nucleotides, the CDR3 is TGTGCCAGCAGGGAGGACAGGGCCTATGGCTACACCTTC. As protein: CASREDRAYGYTF.

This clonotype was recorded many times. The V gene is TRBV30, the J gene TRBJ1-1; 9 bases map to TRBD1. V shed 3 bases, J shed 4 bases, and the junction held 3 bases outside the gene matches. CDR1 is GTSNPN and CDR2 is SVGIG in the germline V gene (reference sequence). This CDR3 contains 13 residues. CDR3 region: CAWSQGQGTEAFF. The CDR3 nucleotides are TGTGCCTGGAGCCAGGGACAGGGCACTGAAGCTTTCTTT.

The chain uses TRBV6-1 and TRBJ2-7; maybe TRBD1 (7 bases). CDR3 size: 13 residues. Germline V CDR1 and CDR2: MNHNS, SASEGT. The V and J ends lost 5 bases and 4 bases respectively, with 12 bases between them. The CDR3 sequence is CASSPRGQYEQYF. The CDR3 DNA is TGTGCCAGCAGTCCGCGGGGACAGTACGAGCAGTACTTC.

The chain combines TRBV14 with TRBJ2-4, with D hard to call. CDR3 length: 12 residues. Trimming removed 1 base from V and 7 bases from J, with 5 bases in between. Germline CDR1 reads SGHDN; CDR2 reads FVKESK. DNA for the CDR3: TGTGCCAGCAGCCAAGCAGTGAACATTCAGTACTTC. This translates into CASSQAVNIQYF.

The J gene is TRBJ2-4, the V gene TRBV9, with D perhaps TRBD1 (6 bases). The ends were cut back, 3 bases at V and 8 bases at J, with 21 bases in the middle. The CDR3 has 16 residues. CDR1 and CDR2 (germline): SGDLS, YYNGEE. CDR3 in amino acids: CASSAGTDRPFDIQYF. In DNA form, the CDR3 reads TGTGCCAGCAGCGCCGGAACAGACAGGCCCTTCGACATTCAGTACTTC. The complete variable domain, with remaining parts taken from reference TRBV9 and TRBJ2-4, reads DSGVTQTPKHLITATGQRVTLRCSPRSGDLSVYWYQQSLDQGLQFLIQYYNGEERAKGNILERFSAQQFPDLHSELNLSSLELGDSALYFCASSAGTDRPFDIQYFGAGTRLSVL.

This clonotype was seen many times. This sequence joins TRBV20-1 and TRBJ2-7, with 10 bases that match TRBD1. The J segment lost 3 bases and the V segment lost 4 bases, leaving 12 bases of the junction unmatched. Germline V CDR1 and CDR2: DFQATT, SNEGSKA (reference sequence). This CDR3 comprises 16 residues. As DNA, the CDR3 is TGCAGTGCTACCTCCCACGGGGGGACAGGGGTCTACGAGCAGTACTTC. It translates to CSATSHGGTGVYEQYF.

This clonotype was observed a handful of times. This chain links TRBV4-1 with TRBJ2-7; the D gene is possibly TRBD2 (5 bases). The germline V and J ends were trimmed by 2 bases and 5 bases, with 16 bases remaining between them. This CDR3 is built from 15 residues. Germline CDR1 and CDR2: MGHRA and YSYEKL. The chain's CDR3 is CASSQQTRTSDEQYF. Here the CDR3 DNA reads TGCGCCAGCAGCCAACAAACTAGGACTTCCGACGAGCAGTACTTC.